These 8 T cell receptor beta chains share one sample of origin, sequenced in a study of blood T cell repertoires in COVID-19. TCRdb keeps only in-frame clones here, not all; method: immunoSEQ multiplex PCR. Of about 220,000 clones listed, 70% to 85% are singletons. What was sequenced was PBMCs or T cells enriched from blood (not recorded which). The receptors stem from a woman aged 55-75 years who had recovered from COVID-19.

The chain carries TRBV7-2 and TRBJ2-7, with 9 positions matching TRBD2. This CDR3 is 14 amino acids long. The V gene's germline CDR1 is SGHTA and CDR2 FQGNSA. The junction had 6 bases not matched to a gene; V was cut back by 3 bases and J by 6 bases. The CDR3 region has the DNA TGTGCCAGCAGCTTCGCGGGGGGGCTGTCCGAGCAGTACTTC. Protein product: CASSFAGGLSEQYF.

This clone was counted ten times or more. The chain links TRBV2 to TRBJ2-7; D might be TRBD1 (5 bases). Germline CDR1 SNHLY, CDR2 FYNNEI. There are 11 residues in the CDR3. Trimming removed 5 bases at V and 9 bases at J, with 11 bases between. CDR3 region: CASSPGSGQYF. CDR3 nucleotide sequence: TGTGCCAGCAGTCCAGGGTCAGGGCAGTACTTC.

This rearrangement joins TRBV6-4 to TRBJ1-1; possible D gene TRBD1, 5 bases. The CDR3 is 13 amino acids. The germline CDR1 and CDR2 sequences are MRHNA and SNTAGT. Deletions cut 11 bases from V and 6 bases from J, with 19 bases between. CDR3 bases: TGTGCCCGCTCCTGCCAGGGAGGATCTGAAGCTTTCTTT. It codes for CARSCQGGSEAFF.

V and J are TRBV7-9 and TRBJ1-1, with D possibly TRBD1 on 6 matching bases. Germline CDR1 and CDR2: SEHNR and FQNEAQ (reference sequence). This CDR3 spans 14 amino acids. Trimming took off 5 bases at V and 5 bases at J, with 15 bases between the two ends. CDR3 nucleotide sequence: TGTGCCAGCAGCACCCGGGACACTTTAACTGAAGCTTTCTTT. It encodes CASSTRDTLTEAFF.

The rearrangement links TRBV9 to TRBJ1-1; possible D gene TRBD1, 5 bases. The CDR3 sequence is 13 residues long. Germline V gives CDR1 SGDLS, CDR2 YYNGEE. V lost 3 bases and J lost 3, with 9 bases in between. Here the CDR3 reads CASSARTYTEAFF. CDR3 DNA: TGTGCCAGCAGCGCTCGGACATACACTGAAGCTTTCTTT.

The V call is TRBV30, the J call TRBJ1-2; 10 positions match TRBD1. CDR3 length: 14 amino acids. J was trimmed by 4 bases and V by 5 bases; bases with no gene match: 7. Germline V CDR1 and CDR2: GTSNPN, SVGIG (reference sequence). The CDR3 spells CAWCPGQGVYGYTF. The DNA for the CDR3 is TGTGCCTGGTGCCCCGGACAGGGGGTCTATGGCTACACCTTC. The whole variable domain, filled in from reference TRBV30 and TRBJ1-2, reads SQTIHQWPATLVQPVGSPLSLECTVEGTSNPNLYWYRQAAGRGLQLLFYSVGIGQISSEVPQNLSASRPQDRQFILSSKKLLLSDSGFYLCAWCPGQGVYGYTFGSGTRLTVV.

This chain joins TRBV27 and TRBJ2-3, with D tentatively TRBD2 (7 bases). The CDR3 spans 13 residues. Trimming removed 8 bases at V and 2 bases at J, with 11 bases between. CDR1 is MNHEY and CDR2 is SMNVEV in the germline V gene (reference sequence). In DNA, the CDR3 is TGTGCCAGCCTGGGGGGGGCCACAGATACGCAGTATTTT. It yields the protein CASLGGATDTQYF.

The CDR3 reads CASSIQENTEAFF. DNA of the CDR3: TGTGCCAGCAGCATACAGGAGAACACTGAAGCTTTCTTT. The V and J genes are TRBV6-2 or TRBV6-3 and TRBJ1-1; D perhaps matches TRBD1 (5 bases). Germline V CDR1 and CDR2: MNHEY, SVGEGT. Trimming removed 6 bases at V and 1 base at J, with 9 bases between. The CDR3 is 13 amino acids.